The rows below give T cell receptor beta chains drawn from one sample of a study of shared clonotypes between healthy human individuals. TCRdb's copy holds only in-frame clones and misses some; the assay was immunoSEQ multiplex PCR. Among roughly 590,000 clones listed, around 95% were seen once. Sequencing was carried out using naive CD8+ T cells sorted from blood. These receptor sequences come from a woman in her 30s in good health. The CDR3 runs from the conserved cysteine through the conserved F or W. The D gene is left open where the match is weak. Some rows mark clone size as missing; the rest say once, few, many or name a class of expanded clone.

V gene,clone size,D gene,J gene,CDR3 protein,CDR3 DNA
TRBV7-9,-,-,TRBJ2-1,CASSLMKSSYNEQFF,TGTGCCAGCAGCTTAATGAAGAGCTCCTACAATGAGCAGTTCTTC
TRBV28,-,-,TRBJ1-2,CASRTGHGYTF,TGTGCCAGCAGGACAGGTCATGGCTACACCTTC
TRBV6-5,-,-,TRBJ1-1,CASSPTLLRGTEAFF,TGTGCCAGCAGTCCCACCCTTTTAAGGGGGACTGAAGCTTTCTTT
TRBV7-9,-,-,TRBJ2-5,CASSFSGHQETQYF,TGTGCCAGCAGCTTCTCCGGACACCAAGAGACCCAGTACTTC
TRBV9,-,TRBD2,TRBJ2-1,CASSLGLAGSEQFF,TGTGCCAGCAGCCTAGGACTAGCGGGATCTGAGCAGTTCTTC
TRBV27,-,TRBD2,TRBJ2-1,CASSLGLLASSSYNEQFF,TGTGCCAGCAGTTTGGGACTACTAGCATCTAGCTCCTACAATGAGCAGTTCTTC
TRBV20-1,-,-,TRBJ2-7,CSVGQNYEQYF,TGCAGTGTTGGGCAGAACTACGAGCAGTACTTC
TRBV2,-,-,TRBJ2-7,CASNSLYEQYF,TGTGCCAGCAACAGTCTCTACGAGCAGTACTTC
TRBV27,once,-,TRBJ2-3,CASSLVADTDTQYF,TGTGCCAGCAGTTTAGTGGCAGACACAGATACGCAGTATTTT
TRBV27,-,-,TRBJ2-1,CASNELAISYNEQFF,TGTGCCAGCAATGAACTAGCCATTTCGTACAATGAGCAGTTCTTC
TRBV6-5,-,TRBD2,TRBJ2-2,CASSSSGSGTGELFF,TGTGCCAGCAGCTCTAGCGGGAGTGGTACCGGGGAGCTGTTTTTT
TRBV2,-,-,TRBJ2-7,CASRDRQTTNYEQYF,TGTGCCAGCAGGGATAGACAAACAACTAACTACGAGCAGTACTTC
TRBV27,-,-,TRBJ2-7,CASSQVLGVYEQYF,TGTGCCAGCAGCCAGGTTTTAGGAGTCTACGAGCAGTACTTC
TRBV7-8,once,-,TRBJ2-1,CASSLALRLVSDEQFF,TGTGCCAGCAGCTTAGCCCTACGACTAGTAAGTGATGAGCAGTTCTTC